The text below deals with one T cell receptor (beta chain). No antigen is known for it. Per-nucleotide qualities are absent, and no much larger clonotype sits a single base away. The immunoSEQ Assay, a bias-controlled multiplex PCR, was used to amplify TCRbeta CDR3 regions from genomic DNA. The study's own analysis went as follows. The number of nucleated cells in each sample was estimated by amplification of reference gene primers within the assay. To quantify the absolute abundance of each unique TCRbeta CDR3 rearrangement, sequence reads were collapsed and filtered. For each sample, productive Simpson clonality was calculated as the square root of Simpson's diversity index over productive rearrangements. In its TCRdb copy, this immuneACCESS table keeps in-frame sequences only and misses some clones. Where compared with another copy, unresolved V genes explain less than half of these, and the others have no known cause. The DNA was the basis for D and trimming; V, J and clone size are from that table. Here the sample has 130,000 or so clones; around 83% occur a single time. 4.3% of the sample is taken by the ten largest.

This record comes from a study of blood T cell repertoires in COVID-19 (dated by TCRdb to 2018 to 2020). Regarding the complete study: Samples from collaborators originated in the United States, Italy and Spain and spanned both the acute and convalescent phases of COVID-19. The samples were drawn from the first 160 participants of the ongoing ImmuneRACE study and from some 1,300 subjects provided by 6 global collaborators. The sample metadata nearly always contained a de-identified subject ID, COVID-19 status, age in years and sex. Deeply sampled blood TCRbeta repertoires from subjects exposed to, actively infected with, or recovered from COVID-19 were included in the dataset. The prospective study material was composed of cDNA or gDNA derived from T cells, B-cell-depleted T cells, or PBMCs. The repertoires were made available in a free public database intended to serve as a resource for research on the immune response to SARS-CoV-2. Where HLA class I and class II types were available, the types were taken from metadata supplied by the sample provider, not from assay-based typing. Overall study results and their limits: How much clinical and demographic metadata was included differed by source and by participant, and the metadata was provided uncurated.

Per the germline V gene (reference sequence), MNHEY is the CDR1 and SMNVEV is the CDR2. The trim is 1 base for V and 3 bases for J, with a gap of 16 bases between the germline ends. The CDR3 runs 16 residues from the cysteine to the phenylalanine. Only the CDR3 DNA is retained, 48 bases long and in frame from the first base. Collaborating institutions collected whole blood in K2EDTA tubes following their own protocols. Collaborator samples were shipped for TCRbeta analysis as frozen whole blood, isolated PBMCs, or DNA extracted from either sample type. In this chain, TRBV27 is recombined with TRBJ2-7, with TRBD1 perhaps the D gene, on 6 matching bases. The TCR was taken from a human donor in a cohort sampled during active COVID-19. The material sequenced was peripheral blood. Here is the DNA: TGTGCCAGCAGTTTATTGAGGGGACAATTAGGCTACGAGCAGTACTTC. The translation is CASSLLRGQLGYEQYF.